The 17 T cell receptor beta chains below all came from one sample that was sequenced in a study of identical twins. One entry per CDR3 protein results from TCRdb running MiXCR on the 5' RACE reads. The data contain about 900,000 distinct CDR3 sequences, 10% to 15% of them singletons. These data also featured in a second study, about yellow fever vaccine responses in identical twins.

Material: PBMCs. These receptors were taken from a woman younger than 35 in good health.

DNA for the CDR3: TGTGCCAGCAGTTCGATCTCCCGGGGCTCTACGGGCTACGAGCAGTACTTC. It is translated as CASSSISRGSTGYEQYF. This chain uses TRBV12-3 or TRBV12-4 with TRBJ2-7; D possibly matches TRBD1 or TRBD2 (5 bases each). The ends were cut back, 4 bases at V and 3 bases at J, with 22 bases in the middle. The CDR3 consists of 17 residues.

The gene calls are TRBV24-1 and TRBJ2-5; 9 bases fit TRBD2. Germline CDR1 is KGHDR and CDR2 is SFDVKD. With 6 bases clipped from V and 1 base from J, the junction kept 5 bases outside the gene matches. This CDR3 region has 15 residues. The CDR3 sequence is CATSQAGGSQETQYF. Here the CDR3 DNA reads TGTGCCACCAGTCAAGCGGGAGGATCCCAAGAGACCCAGTACTTC.

The rearrangement joins TRBV6-1 to TRBJ1-5; possibly TRBD1 for D (5 bases). Germline assignment: CDR1 MNHNS and CDR2 SASEGT. The CDR3 is 15 residues long. Trimming took 6 bases from V and 0 from J, leaving 12 bases between them. Written as DNA, the CDR3 is TGTGCCAGCAGAAAGGGCAGGGCTAGCAATCAGCCCCAGCATTTT. Translation gives CASRKGRASNQPQHF.

The chain has TRBV28 and TRBJ2-3; 7 bases align to TRBD1. Germline CDR1 reads MDHEN; CDR2 reads SYDVKM. The CDR3 extends over 15 amino acids. The J segment lost 2 bases and the V segment lost 4 bases, leaving 6 bases of the junction unmatched. CDR3 loop: CASSYRDRFTDTQYF. The CDR3 coding sequence is TGTGCCAGCAGTTACCGGGACAGATTCACAGATACGCAGTATTTT.

This clonotype appeared a few times. The CDR3 sequence is CASSLILGGTTEAFF. Here the CDR3 DNA reads TGTGCCAGCAGTCTAATCTTAGGGGGTACCACTGAAGCTTTCTTT. The rearrangement joins TRBV12-3 or TRBV12-4 to TRBJ1-1; tentatively, D is TRBD1 (6 bases). There are 15 residues in the CDR3. Trimming pared 5 bases from V and 4 bases from J, leaving 17 bases between.

This clonotype was found a few times. The chain recombines TRBV4-1 with TRBJ2-7, with 15 bases lining up with TRBD2. The J segment lost 7 bases and the V segment lost 2 bases, leaving 12 bases of the junction unmatched. The CDR3 has 18 amino acids. In germline, CDR1 is MGHRA, CDR2 YSYEKL. Written as DNA, the CDR3 is TGCGCCAGCAGCCAACAGGGACTAGCGGGAGGAACCACTAGAGAGCAGTACTTC. Amino acids: CASSQQGLAGGTTREQYF.

The chain couples TRBV2 to TRBJ2-2; TRBD1 matches 11 bases. The CDR3 is 16 residues long. The ends lost 7 bases at V and 5 bases at J; junction bases unmatched: 9. Germline CDR1 reads SNHLY; CDR2 reads FYNNEI. The CDR3 is CASIGTGGPLTGELFF. The CDR3, as DNA: TGTGCCAGCATAGGGACAGGGGGGCCCTTAACCGGGGAGCTGTTTTTT.

There are a few counts of this clonotype. V usage is TRBV6-1 and J usage is TRBJ1-6; no clear D gene. The germline CDR1 and CDR2 sequences are MNHNS and SASEGT. Trimming took 5 bases from V and 0 from J, leaving 14 bases between them. The CDR3 consists of 17 residues. The CDR3 nucleotides are TGTGCCAGCAGTCCGCCGACACCTAGCTCCTATAATTCACCCCTCCACTTT. Translation: CASSPPTPSSYNSPLHF.

This clonotype was recorded many times. The V gene is TRBV29-1, the J gene TRBJ2-6; D unclear. Germline CDR1 reads SQVTM; CDR2 reads ANQGSEA. The germline V and J ends were trimmed by 0 bases and 1 base, with 7 bases remaining between them. This CDR3 comprises 15 residues. CDR3 sequence: CSVEDLGSGANVLTF. The CDR3, as DNA: TGCAGCGTTGAAGATCTGGGATCTGGGGCCAACGTCCTGACTTTC.

The chain couples TRBV19 to TRBJ2-5, with TRBD2 matching 11 bases. After removal of 6 bases from V and 5 bases from J, the junction contained 5 bases not matched to a gene. This CDR3 comprises 14 residues. Looked up from germline, CDR1 is LNHDA and CDR2 is SQIVND (reference sequence). The CDR3 spells CASSYGTSGETQYF. Written as DNA, the CDR3 is TGTGCCAGTAGCTACGGGACTAGCGGTGAGACCCAGTACTTC.

There are a few counts of this clonotype. The chain has TRBV6-1 and TRBJ1-5; no firm D call. Trimming took 5 bases from V and 1 from J, leaving 12 bases between them. CDR3 size: 15 residues. Per the germline V gene, CDR1 is MNHNS and CDR2 is SASEGT. CDR3 bases: TGTGCCAGCAGTATCAGAAAGGACAGCAATCAGCCCCAGCATTTT. Translation gives CASSIRKDSNQPQHF.

The chain couples TRBV28 to TRBJ2-2; the D gene is possibly TRBD2 (6 bases). The CDR3 covers 16 residues. V lost 3 bases and J 4 bases, leaving 15 bases between the germline ends. Germline-derived CDR1 and CDR2 are MDHEN and SYDVKM. In nucleotides, the CDR3 is TGTGCCAGCAGTTTTTCGGGAGAGGTGTTCACCGGGGAGCTGTTTTTT. It codes for CASSFSGEVFTGELFF.

Only a few counts were recorded for this clonotype. V is TRBV24-1 and J is TRBJ2-1; possibly TRBD1 for D (5 bases). The CDR3 is 14 residues long. V lost 4 bases and J 7 bases, leaving 13 bases between the germline ends. CDR1 is KGHDR and CDR2 is SFDVKD in the germline V gene. In nucleotides, the CDR3 is TGTGCCACCAGTGACCCCGACAGAAGGAATGAGCAGTTCTTC. Translated, it gives CATSDPDRRNEQFF.

This sequence joins TRBV18 and TRBJ1-5; tentatively, D is TRBD1 (5 bases). Germline CDR1 is KGHSH and CDR2 is LQKENI. Deletions cut 5 bases from V and 4 bases from J, with 21 bases between. This CDR3 region has 17 residues. The CDR3 here is CASSSSRGDGGNQPQHF. For the CDR3, the DNA is TGTGCCAGCTCATCCAGCCGCGGGGACGGGGGAAATCAGCCCCAGCATTTT.

This clonotype has only a few counts. The chain employs TRBV5-5 and TRBJ2-7; 7 bases line up with TRBD2. The CDR3 covers 16 residues. The trim removed 0 bases at V and 3 bases at J, leaving 9 bases unmatched. From germline, CDR1 is SGHKS and CDR2 YYEKEE (reference sequence). CDR3 amino acids: CASSLGLAGIFYEQYF. DNA of the CDR3: TGTGCCAGCAGCTTGGGGTTAGCGGGCATCTTCTACGAGCAGTACTTC.

This clonotype was counted only a few times. The V and J genes are TRBV3-1 and TRBJ2-3, with unresolved D. The DNA matches TRBJ1-5 better at its end, which makes the J call doubtful. The V gene's germline CDR1 is LGHDT and CDR2 YNNKEL (reference sequence). There are 13 residues in the CDR3. The CDR3 sequence is CASSQEALGVQHF. CDR3 bases: TGTGCCAGCAGCCAAGAGGCCCTTGGCGTGCAGCATTTT.

This clonotype was observed many times. This sequence joins TRBV27 and TRBJ2-1; possible D gene TRBD2, 5 bases. V gave up 5 bases and J gave up 7 bases, with 15 bases separating them. This CDR3 contains 14 residues. Germline V gene lookup returns CDR1 MNHEY and CDR2 SMNVEV (reference sequence). The CDR3: CASSREEVGNEQFF. DNA of the CDR3: TGTGCCAGCAGTCGCGAGGAGGTTGGGAATGAGCAGTTCTTC.